This entry describes one T cell receptor (beta chain). The antigen is undetermined. CDR1 is MNHEY and CDR2 is SMNVEV in the germline V gene (reference sequence). This CDR3 region has 14 residues. The V end was cut by 5 bases, the J end by 2 bases, with 10 bases between. This specimen belongs to a study of Graves' ophthalmopathy and Graves' hyperthyroidism. Study-level points and caveats: For predicting ophthalmopathy progression, the model had more than 60% sensitivity and 72% to 85% specificity. Classification of ophthalmopathy versus stable hyperthyroidism by a 13-signature model yielded 85% to 90% sensitivity and just over 80% specificity.

Using RNA transcripts, the TCR beta CDR3 regions were amplified. Second-round multiplex PCR followed a first-round RT-PCR using HTBI primers. TCRdb itself ran the multiplex PCR reads through MiXCR, one entry per CDR3 protein. The table has 200,000 to 300,000 distinct CDR3 sequences, 40% to 50% seen once. The source is an adult man with Graves' ophthalmopathy. J is TRBJ1-5 and V is TRBV27, with D perhaps matching TRBD1 (5 bases). The sample consisted of peripheral blood. The CDR3 region is CASSTTGGNQPQHF. Here the CDR3 DNA reads TGTGCCAGCAGTACCACAGGCGGCAATCAGCCCCAGCATTTT.